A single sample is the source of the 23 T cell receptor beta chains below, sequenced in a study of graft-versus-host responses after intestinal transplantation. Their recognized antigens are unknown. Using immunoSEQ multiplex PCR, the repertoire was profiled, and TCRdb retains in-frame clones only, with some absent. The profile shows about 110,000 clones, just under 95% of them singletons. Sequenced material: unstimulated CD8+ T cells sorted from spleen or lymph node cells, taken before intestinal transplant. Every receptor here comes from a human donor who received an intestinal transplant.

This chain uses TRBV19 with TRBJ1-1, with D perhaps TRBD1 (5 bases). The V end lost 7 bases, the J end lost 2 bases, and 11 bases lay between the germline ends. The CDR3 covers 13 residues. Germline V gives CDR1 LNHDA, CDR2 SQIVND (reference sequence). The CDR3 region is CASTFGGNTEAFF. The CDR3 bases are TGTGCCAGTACCTTCGGGGGTAACACTGAAGCTTTCTTT.

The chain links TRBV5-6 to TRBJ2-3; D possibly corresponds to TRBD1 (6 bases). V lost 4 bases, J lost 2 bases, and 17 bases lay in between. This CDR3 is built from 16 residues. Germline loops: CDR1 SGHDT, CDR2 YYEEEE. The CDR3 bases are TGTGCCAGCAGCGCGACAGGAGGATTCTTCACAGATACGCAGTATTTT. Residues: CASSATGGFFTDTQYF. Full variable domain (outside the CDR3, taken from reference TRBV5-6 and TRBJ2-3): DAGVTQSPTHLIKTRGQQVTLRCSPKSGHDTVSWYQQALGQGPQFIFQYYEEEERQRGNFPDRFSGHQFPNYSSELNVNALLLGDSALYLCASSATGGFFTDTQYFGPGTRLTVL.

CDR3 sequence: CSVDQGPYEQYF. CDR3 in DNA: TGCAGCGTTGATCAGGGACCCTACGAGCAGTACTTC. This chain links TRBV29-1 with TRBJ2-7; possibly TRBD1 or TRBD2 for D (5 bases each). Germline-derived CDR1 and CDR2 are SQVTM and ANQGSEA. The length of the CDR3 is 12 residues. Trimming took off 3 bases at V and 2 bases at J, with 8 bases between the two ends.

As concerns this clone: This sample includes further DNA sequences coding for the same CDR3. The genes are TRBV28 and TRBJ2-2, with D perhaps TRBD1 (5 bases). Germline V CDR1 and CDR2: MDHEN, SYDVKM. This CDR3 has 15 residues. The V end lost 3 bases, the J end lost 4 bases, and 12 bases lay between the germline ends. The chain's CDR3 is CASSLPRVVTGELFF. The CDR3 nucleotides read TGTGCCAGCAGTTTGCCCAGGGTTGTCACCGGGGAGCTGTTTTTT.

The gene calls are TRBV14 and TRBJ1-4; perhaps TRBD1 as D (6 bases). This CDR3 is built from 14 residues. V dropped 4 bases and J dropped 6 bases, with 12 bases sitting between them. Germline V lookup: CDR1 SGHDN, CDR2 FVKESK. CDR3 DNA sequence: TGTGCCAGCAGCCGAAGGGGGGGAGATGAAAAACTGTTTTTT. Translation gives CASSRRGGDEKLFF. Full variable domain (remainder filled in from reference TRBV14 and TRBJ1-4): EAGVTQFPSHSVIEKGQTVTLRCDPISGHDNLYWYRRVMGKEIKFLLHFVKESKQDESGMPNNRFLAERTGGTYSTLKVQPAELEDSGVYFCASSRRGGDEKLFFGSGTQLSVL.

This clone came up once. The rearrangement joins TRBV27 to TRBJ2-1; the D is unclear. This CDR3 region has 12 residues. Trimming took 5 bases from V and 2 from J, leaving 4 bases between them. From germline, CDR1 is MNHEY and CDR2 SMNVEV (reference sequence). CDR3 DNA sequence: TGTGCCAGCAGTACGACCTACAATGAGCAGTTCTTC. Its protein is CASSTTYNEQFF.

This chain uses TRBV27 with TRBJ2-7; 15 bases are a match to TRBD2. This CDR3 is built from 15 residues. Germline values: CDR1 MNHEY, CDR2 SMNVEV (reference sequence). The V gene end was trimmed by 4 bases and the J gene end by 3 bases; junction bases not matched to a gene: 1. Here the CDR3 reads CASSWTSGRVYEQYF. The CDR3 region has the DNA TGTGCCAGCAGTTGGACTAGCGGGAGGGTCTACGAGCAGTACTTC.

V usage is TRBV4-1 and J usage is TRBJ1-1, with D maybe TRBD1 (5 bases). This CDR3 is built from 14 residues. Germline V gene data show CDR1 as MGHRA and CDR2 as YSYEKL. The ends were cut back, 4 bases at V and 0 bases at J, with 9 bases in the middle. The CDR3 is CASSRGGLNTEAFF. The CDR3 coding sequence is TGCGCCAGCAGCCGTGGGGGTCTGAACACTGAAGCTTTCTTT.

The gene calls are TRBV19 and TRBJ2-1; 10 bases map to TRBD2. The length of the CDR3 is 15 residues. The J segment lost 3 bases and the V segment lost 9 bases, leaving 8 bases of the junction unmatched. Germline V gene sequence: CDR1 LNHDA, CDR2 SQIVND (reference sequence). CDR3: CASSLGTSDYNEQFF. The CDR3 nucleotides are TGTGCCAGCTCCCTCGGGACTAGCGACTACAATGAGCAGTTCTTC.

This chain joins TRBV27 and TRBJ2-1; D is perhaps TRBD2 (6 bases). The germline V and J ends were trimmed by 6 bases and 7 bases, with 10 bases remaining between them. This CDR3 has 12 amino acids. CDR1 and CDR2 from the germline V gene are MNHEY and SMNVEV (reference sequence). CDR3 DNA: TGTGCCAGCAGGCGGGGCTCGAATGAGCAGTTCTTC. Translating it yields CASRRGSNEQFF.

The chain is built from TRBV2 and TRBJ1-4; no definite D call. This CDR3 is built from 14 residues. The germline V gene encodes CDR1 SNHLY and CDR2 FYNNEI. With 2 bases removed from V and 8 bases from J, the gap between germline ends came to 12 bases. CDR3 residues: CASSENPTGEKLFF. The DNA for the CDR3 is TGTGCCAGCAGTGAAAACCCAACGGGGGAAAAACTGTTTTTT.

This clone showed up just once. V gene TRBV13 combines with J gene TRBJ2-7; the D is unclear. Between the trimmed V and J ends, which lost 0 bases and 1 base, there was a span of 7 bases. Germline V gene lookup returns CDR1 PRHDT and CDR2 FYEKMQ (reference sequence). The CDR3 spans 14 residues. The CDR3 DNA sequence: TGTGCCAGCAGCTTAGGTCCGCCTTCCTACGAGCAGTACTTC. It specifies CASSLGPPSYEQYF.

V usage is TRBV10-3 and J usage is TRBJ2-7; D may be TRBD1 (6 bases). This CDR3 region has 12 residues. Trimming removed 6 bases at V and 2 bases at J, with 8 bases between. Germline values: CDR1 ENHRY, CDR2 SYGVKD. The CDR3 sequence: CAIRDRTYEQYF. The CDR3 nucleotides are TGTGCCATCAGGGACAGAACCTACGAGCAGTACTTC.

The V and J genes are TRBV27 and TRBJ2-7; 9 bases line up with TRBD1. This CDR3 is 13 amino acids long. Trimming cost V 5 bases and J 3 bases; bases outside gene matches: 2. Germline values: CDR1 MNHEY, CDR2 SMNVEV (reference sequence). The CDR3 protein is CASSVGQGYEQYF. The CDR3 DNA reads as TGTGCCAGCAGTGTGGGACAGGGCTACGAGCAGTACTTC.

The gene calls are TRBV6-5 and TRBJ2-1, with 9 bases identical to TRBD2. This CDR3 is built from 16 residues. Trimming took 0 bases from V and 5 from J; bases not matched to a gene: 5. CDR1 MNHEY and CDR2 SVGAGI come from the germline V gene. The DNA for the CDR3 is TGTGCCAGCAGTTACTCGCCTAGCGGGGTAAACAATGAGCAGTTCTTC. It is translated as CASSYSPSGVNNEQFF.

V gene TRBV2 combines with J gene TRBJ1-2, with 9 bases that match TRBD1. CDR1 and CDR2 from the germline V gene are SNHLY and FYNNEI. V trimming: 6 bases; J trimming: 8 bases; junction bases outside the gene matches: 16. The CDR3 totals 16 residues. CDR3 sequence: CASRDRQGDRLRGYTF. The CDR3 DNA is TGTGCCAGCAGGGACCGACAGGGGGATCGCCTGAGGGGCTACACCTTC.

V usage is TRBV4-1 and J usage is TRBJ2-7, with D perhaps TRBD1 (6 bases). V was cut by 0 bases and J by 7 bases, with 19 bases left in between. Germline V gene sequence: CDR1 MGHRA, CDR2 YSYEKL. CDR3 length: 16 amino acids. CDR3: CASSQDTGRPLVEQYF. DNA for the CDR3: TGCGCCAGCAGCCAAGATACAGGGCGACCCTTGGTGGAGCAGTACTTC.

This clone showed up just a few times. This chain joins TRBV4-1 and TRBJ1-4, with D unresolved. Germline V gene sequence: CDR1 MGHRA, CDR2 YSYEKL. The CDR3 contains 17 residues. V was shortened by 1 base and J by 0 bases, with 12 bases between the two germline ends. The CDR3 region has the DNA TGCGCCAGCAGCCAAGTGGGCAGGACGGCAACTAATGAAAAACTGTTTTTT. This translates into CASSQVGRTATNEKLFF.

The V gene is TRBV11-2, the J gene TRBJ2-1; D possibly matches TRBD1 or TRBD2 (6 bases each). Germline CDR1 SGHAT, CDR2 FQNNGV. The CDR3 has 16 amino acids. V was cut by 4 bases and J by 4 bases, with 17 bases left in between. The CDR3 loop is CASSWTGGGIYNEQFF. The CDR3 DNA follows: TGTGCCAGCAGCTGGACTGGAGGGGGGATATACAATGAGCAGTTCTTC. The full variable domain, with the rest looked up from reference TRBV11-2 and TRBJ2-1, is EAGVAQSPRYKIIEKRQSVAFWCNPISGHATLYWYQQILGQGPKLLIQFQNNGVVDDSQLPKDRFSAERLKGVDSTLKIQPAKLEDSAVYLCASSWTGGGIYNEQFFGPGTRLTVL.

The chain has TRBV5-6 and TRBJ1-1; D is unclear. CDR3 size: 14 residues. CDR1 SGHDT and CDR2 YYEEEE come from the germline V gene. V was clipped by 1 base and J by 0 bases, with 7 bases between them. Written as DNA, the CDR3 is TGTGCCAGCAGCTTGTACCACGTGAACACTGAAGCTTTCTTT. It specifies CASSLYHVNTEAFF.

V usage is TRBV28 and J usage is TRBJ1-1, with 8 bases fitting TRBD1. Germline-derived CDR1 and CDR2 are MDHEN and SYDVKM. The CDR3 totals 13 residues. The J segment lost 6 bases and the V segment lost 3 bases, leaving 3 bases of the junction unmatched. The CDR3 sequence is CASSLWTGSEAFF. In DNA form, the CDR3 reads TGTGCCAGCAGTTTGTGGACAGGGTCTGAAGCTTTCTTT.

This CDR3 is CASSKLAGAKETQYF. Written as DNA, the CDR3 is TGTGCCAGCAGTAAACTAGCGGGAGCAAAAGAGACCCAGTACTTC. The chain employs TRBV6-5 and TRBJ2-5; 11 bases are a match to TRBD2. CDR3 length: 15 amino acids. The germline V gene has CDR1 MNHEY and CDR2 SVGAGI. V trimming: 5 bases; J trimming: 3 bases; junction bases outside the gene matches: 5.

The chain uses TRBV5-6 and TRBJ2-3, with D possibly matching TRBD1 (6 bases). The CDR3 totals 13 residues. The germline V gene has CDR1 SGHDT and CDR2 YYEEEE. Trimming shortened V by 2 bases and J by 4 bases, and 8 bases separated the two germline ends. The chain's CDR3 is CASSFEGADTQYF. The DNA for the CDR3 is TGTGCCAGCAGCTTCGAGGGGGCAGATACGCAGTATTTT.